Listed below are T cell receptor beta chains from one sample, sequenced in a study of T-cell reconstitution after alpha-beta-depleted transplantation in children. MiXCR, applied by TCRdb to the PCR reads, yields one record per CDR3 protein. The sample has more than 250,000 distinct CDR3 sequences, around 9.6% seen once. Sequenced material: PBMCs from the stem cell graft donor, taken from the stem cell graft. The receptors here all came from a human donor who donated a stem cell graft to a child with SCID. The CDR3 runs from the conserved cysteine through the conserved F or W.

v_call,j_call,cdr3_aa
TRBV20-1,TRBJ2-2,CSAGTGAARTGELFF
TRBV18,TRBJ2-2,CASSPGTTGELFF
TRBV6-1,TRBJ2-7,CASSPRTGGTSYEQYF
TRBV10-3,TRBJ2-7,CAISTLTFTDSSTSYEQYF
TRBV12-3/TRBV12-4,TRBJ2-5,CASGTRTGPGTQYF
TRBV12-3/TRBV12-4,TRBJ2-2,CASSFQANTGELFF
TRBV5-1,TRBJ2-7,CASSFGEVYEQYF
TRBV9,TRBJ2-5,CASSVGTAAGQETQYF
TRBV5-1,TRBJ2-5,CASSPSAQETQYF
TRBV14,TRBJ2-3,CASSHLPGSTDTQYF
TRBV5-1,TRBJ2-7,CASSFRTGTPPYEQYF
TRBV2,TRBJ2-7,CASTRTVTYEQYF
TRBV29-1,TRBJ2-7,CSVEEEGVRNEQYF
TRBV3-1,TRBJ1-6,CASRPDREDNSPLHF
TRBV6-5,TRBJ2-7,CASSNQGAQREQYF
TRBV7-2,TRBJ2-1,CASSFPGQRDEQFF
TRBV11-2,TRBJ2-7,CASSLESFHEQYF
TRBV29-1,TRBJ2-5,CSVEGLGLGVATQYF
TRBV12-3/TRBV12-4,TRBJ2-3,CASSRLNTDTQYF
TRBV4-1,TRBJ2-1,CASSQEGAGRGTYNEQFF
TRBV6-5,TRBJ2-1,CASSTGTNSYNEQFF
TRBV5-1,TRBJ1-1,CASSLPSGAIPSNTEAFF
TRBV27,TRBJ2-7,CTSSSGTDYEQYF
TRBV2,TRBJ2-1,CATPRGNSYNEQFF
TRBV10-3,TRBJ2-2,CAISADSVGGTGELFF
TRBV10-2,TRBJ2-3,CASSDTGLGTDTQYF
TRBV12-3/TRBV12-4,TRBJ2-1,CASSRGPGNEQFF
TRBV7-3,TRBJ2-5,CASSLGVPETQYF
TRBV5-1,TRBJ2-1,CASSGGRTGVYGEDNEQFF
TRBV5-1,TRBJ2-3,CASSLTGPGEGTDTQYF
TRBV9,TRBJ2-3,CASSGTSDTDTQYF
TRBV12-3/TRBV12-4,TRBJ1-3,CASSFGQSSGNTIYF
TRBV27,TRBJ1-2,CASSSSSRGYTF
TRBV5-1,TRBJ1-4,CASSLTGANEKLFF
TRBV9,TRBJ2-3,CASSPWGLHTDTQYF
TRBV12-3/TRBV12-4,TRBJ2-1,CASGPSPSYNEQFF
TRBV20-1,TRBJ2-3,CSARDQGAGRGDTQYF
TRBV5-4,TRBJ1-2,CASSLNWVNGYTF
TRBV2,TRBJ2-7,CASSEWVDEQYF
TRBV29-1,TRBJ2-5,CSVIMWTRGQETQYF
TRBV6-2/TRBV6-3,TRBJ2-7,CASSYSAREAYEQYF
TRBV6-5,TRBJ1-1,CASSPSRGATEAFF
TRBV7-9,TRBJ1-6,CASRITGDSPLHF
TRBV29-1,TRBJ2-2,CSVEADGYTGELFF